The subject of this entry is one T cell receptor beta chain. Its specificity is unknown. The CDR3 is 15 residues long. Deletions cut 6 bases from V and 3 bases from J, with 16 bases between. CDR1 is SNHLY, CDR2 FYNNEI, per germline. Sequencing was performed with immunoSEQ multiplex PCR; in TCRdb, only in-frame clones are kept and a portion is missing. The sample carries roughly 45,000 clones, more than 60% recorded once. The data stem from a study of T cell responses to AZD1222 COVID-19 vaccine. General study results and limits: Spike-specific TCR repertoires showed rising breadth and depth after two AZD1222 doses. The peak T cell response came first, and repertoires were sampled only after it.

The V call is TRBV2, the J call TRBJ2-3; TRBD1 might be the D (6 bases). This receptor was identified in an adult in good health. This sample comprised peripheral blood, obtained on day 0 of AZD1222 vaccination. CDR3 region: CASSGTGMPTDTQYF. The CDR3 DNA is TGTGCCAGCAGCGGAACAGGGATGCCGACAGATACGCAGTATTTT.